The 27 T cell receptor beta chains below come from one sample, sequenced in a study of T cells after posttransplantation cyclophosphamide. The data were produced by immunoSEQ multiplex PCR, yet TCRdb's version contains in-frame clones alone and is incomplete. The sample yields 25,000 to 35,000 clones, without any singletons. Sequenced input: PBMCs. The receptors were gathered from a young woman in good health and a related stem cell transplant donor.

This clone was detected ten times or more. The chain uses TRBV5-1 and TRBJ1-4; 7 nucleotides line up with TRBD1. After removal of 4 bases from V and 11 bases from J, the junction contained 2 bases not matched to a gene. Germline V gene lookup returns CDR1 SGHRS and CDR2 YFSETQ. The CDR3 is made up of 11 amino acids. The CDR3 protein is CASSARGKLFF. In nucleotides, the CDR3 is TGCGCCAGCAGCGCCAGGGGGAAACTGTTTTTT. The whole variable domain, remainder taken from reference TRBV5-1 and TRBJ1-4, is KAGVTQTPRYLIKTRGQQVTLSCSPISGHRSVSWYQQTPGQGLQFLFEYFSETQRNKGNFPGRFSGRQFSNSRSEMNVSTLELGDSALYLCASSARGKLFFGSGTQLSVL.

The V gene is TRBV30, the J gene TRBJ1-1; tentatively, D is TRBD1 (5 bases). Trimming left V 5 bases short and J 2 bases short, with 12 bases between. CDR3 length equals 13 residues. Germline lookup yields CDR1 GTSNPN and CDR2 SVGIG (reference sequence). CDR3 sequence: CAWDPGVNTEAFF. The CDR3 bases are TGTGCCTGGGACCCGGGGGTAAACACTGAAGCTTTCTTT.

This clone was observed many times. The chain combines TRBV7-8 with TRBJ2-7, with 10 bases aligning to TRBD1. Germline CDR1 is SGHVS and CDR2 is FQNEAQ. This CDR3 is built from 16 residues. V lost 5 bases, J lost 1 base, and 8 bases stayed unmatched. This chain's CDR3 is CASSPLRTGGSYEQYF. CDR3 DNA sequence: TGTGCCAGCAGCCCCCTACGGACAGGGGGTTCCTACGAGCAGTACTTC. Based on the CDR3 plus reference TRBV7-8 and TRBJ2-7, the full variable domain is GAGVSQSPRYKVAKRGQDVALRCDPISGHVSLFWYQQALGQGPEFLTYFQNEAQLDKSGLPSDRFFAERPEGSVSTLKIQRTQQEDSAVYLCASSPLRTGGSYEQYFGPGTRLTVT.

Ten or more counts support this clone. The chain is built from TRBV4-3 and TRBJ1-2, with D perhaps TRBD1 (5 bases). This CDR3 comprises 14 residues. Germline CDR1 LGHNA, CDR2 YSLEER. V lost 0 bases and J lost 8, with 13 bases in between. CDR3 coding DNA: TGCGCCAGCAGCCAAGATGGGGGGGTAGGCGGCTACACCTTC. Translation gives CASSQDGGVGGYTF.

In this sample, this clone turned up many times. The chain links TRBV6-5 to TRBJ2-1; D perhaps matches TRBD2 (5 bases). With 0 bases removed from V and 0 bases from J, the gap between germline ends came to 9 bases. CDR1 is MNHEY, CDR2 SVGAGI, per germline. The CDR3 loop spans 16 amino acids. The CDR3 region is CASSYSQLGSYNEQFF. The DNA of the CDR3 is TGTGCCAGCAGTTACTCGCAACTAGGCTCCTACAATGAGCAGTTCTTC.

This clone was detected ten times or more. In nucleotides, the CDR3 is TGTGCCAGCAGCTTGAGATTCCCGGGGGGGATTCAGCCCCAGCATTTT. Translating gives CASSLRFPGGIQPQHF. This chain links TRBV5-5 with TRBJ1-5, with a tentative D call TRBD1 (5 bases). This CDR3 comprises 16 residues. Germline CDR1 reads SGHKS; CDR2 reads YYEKEE (reference sequence). The V and J ends lost 1 base and 6 bases respectively, with 17 bases between them.

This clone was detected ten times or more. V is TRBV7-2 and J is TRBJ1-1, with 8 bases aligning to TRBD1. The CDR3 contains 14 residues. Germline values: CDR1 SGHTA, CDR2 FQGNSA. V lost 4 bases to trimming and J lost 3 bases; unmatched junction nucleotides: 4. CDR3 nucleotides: TGTGCCAGCAGCTGGACAGGGACGGACACTGAAGCTTTCTTT. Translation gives CASSWTGTDTEAFF.

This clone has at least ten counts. The CDR3 nucleotides are TGTGCCAGCAGCAAAAAGACAGTAGCTAGCAATCAGCCCCAGCATTTT. It yields the protein CASSKKTVASNQPQHF. This chain links TRBV5-6 with TRBJ1-5; D possibly corresponds to TRBD1 (5 bases). Germline V gene sequence: CDR1 SGHDT, CDR2 YYEEEE. The germline V and J ends were trimmed by 4 bases and 0 bases, with 14 bases remaining between them. This CDR3 region has 16 residues.

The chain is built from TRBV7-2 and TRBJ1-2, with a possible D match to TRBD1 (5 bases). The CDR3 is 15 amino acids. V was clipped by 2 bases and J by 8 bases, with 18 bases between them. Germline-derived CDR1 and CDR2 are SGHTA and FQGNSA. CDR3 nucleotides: TGTGCCAGCAGCTTATGGTCAGGGAAGACCCTCGGCTACACCTTC. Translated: CASSLWSGKTLGYTF.

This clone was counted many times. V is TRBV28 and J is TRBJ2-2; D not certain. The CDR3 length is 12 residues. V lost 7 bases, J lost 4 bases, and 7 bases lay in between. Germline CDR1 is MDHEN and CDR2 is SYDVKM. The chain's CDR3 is CASMKGTGELFF. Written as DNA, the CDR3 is TGTGCCAGCATGAAGGGCACCGGGGAGCTGTTTTTT.

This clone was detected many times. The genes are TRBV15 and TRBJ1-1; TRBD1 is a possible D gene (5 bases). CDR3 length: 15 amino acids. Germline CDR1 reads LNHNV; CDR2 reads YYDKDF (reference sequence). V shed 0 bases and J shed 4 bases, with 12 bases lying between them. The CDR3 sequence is CATSREPGHFTEAFF. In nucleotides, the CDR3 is TGTGCCACCAGCAGAGAACCAGGGCACTTCACTGAAGCTTTCTTT.

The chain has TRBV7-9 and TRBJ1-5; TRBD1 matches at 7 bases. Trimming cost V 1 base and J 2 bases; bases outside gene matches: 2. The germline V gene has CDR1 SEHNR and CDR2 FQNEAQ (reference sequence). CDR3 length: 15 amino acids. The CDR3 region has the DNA TGTGCCAGCAGCTTAGACAGGGGCGGCAATCAGCCCCAGCATTTT. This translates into CASSLDRGGNQPQHF.

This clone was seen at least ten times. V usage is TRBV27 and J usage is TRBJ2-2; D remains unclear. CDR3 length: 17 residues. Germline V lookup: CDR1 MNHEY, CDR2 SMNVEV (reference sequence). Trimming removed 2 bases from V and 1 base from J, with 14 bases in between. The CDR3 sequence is CASSLNWPGRNTGELFF. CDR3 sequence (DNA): TGTGCCAGCAGTTTAAATTGGCCAGGTCGGAACACCGGGGAGCTGTTTTTT.

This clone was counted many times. The CDR3 loop is CASSRDRAEGYTF. CDR3 DNA sequence: TGCGCCAGCAGCAGAGACAGGGCGGAAGGCTACACCTTC. The genes are TRBV5-1 and TRBJ1-2; TRBD1 aligns across 7 bases. The CDR3 contains 13 residues. Per germline, CDR1 SGHRS and CDR2 YFSETQ. V gave up 4 bases and J gave up 8 bases; unmatched junction bases: 8.

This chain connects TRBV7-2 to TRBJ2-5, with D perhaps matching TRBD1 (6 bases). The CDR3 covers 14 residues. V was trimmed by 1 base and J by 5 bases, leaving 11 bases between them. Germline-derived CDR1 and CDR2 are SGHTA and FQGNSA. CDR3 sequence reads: CASSLGRGHETQYF. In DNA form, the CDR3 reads TGTGCCAGCAGCTTAGGCAGGGGTCACGAGACCCAGTACTTC.

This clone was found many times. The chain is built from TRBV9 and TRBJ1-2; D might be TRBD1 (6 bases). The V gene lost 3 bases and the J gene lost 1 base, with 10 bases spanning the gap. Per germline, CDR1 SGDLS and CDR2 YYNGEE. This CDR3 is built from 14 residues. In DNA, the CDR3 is TGTGCCAGCAGCGAACGGGACATTAACTATGGCTACACCTTC. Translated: CASSERDINYGYTF.

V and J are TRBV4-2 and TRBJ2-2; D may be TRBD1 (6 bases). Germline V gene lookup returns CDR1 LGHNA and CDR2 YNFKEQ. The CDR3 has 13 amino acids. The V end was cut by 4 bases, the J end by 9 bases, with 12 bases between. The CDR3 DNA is TGTGCCAGCAGCCCGACAGGTCTGCGGGAGCTGTTTTTT. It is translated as CASSPTGLRELFF.

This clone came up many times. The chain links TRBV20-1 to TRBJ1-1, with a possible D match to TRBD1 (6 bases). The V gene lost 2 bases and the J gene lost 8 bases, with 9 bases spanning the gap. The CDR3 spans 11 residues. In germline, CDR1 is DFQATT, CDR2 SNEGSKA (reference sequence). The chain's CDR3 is CSARRDREAFF. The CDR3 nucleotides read TGCAGTGCTAGAAGAGACAGGGAAGCTTTCTTT.

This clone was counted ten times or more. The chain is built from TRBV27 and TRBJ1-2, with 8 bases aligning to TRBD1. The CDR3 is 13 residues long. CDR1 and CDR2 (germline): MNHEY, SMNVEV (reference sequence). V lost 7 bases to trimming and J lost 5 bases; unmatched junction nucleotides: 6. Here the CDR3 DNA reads TGTGCCAGCACCTCGGACAGGGCTTATGGCTACACCTTC. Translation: CASTSDRAYGYTF.

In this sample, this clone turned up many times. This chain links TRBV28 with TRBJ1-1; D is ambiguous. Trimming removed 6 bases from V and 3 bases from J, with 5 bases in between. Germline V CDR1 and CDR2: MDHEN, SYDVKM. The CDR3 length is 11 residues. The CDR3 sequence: CASRQYTEAFF. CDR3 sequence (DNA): TGTGCCAGCAGGCAGTACACTGAAGCTTTCTTT.

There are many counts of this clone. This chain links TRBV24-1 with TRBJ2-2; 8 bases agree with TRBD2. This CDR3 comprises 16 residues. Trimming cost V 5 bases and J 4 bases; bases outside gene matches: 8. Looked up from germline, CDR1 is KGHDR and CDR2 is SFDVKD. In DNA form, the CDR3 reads TGTGCCACCAGTGCCCCGGGAGGGGGATTCACCGGGGAGCTGTTTTTT. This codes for CATSAPGGGFTGELFF.

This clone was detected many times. This CDR3 reads CASSPGASPAGDSPLHF. The CDR3 nucleotides are TGTGCCAGCAGCCCTGGGGCCAGCCCGGCAGGCGATTCACCCCTCCACTTT. The chain joins TRBV5-4 to TRBJ1-6; tentatively, D is TRBD1 (5 bases). Germline V gene lookup returns CDR1 SGHNT and CDR2 YYREEE (reference sequence). The length of the CDR3 is 17 residues. V was cut by 4 bases and J by 8 bases, with 22 bases left in between.

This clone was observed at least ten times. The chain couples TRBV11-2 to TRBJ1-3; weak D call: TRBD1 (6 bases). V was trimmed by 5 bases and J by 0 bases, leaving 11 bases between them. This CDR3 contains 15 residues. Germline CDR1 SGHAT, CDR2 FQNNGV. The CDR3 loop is CASSPGQSSGNTIYF. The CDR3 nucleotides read TGTGCCAGCAGCCCTGGACAGAGCTCTGGAAACACCATATATTTT.

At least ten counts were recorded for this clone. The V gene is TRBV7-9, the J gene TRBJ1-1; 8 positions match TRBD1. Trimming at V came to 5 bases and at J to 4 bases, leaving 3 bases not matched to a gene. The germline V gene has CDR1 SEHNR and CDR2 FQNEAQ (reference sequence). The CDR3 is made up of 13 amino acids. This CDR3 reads CASSNTGGTEAFF. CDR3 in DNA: TGTGCCAGCAGCAATACAGGGGGCACTGAAGCTTTCTTT.

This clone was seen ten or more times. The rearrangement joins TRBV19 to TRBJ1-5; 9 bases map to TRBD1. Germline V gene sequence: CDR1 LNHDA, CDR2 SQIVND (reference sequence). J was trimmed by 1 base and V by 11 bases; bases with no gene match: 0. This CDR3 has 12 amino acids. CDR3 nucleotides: TGTGCCGGGACAGGGAGCAATCAGCCCCAGCATTTT. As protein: CAGTGSNQPQHF.

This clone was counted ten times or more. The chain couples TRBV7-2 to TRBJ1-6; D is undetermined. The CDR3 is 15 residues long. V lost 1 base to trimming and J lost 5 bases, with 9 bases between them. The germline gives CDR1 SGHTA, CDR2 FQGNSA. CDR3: CASSLGAGHNSPLHF. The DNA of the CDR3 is TGTGCCAGCAGCTTAGGTGCAGGCCATAATTCACCCCTCCACTTT.

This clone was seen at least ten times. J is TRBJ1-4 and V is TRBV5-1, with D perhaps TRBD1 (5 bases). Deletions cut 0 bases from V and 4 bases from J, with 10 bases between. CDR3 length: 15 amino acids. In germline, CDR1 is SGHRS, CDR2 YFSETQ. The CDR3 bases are TGCGCCAGCAGCTTGGGAGGCAGGGATAATGAAAAACTGTTTTTT. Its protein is CASSLGGRDNEKLFF.